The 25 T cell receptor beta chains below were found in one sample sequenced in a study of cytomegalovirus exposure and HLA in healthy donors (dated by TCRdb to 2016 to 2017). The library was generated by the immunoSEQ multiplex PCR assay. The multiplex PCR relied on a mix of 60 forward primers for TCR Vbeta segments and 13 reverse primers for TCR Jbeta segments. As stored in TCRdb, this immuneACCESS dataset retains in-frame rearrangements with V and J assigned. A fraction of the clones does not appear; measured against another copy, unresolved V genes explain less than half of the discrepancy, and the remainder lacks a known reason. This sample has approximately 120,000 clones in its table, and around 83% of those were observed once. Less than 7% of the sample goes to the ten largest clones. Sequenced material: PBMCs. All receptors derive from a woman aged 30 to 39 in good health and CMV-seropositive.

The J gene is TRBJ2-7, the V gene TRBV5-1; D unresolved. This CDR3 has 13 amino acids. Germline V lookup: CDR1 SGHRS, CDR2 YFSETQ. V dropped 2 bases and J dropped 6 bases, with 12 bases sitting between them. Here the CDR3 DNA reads TGCGCCAGCAGCTTCATTGACTCCACCGAGCAGTACTTC. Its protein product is CASSFIDSTEQYF.

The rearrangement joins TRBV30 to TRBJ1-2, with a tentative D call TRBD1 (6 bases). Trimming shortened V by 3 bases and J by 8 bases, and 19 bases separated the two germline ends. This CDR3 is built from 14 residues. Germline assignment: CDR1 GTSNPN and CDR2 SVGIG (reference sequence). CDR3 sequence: CAWRVGAAMAGYTF. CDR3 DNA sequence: TGTGCCTGGAGAGTGGGGGCGGCCATGGCGGGCTACACCTTC. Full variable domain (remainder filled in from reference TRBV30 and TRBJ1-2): SQTIHQWPATLVQPVGSPLSLECTVEGTSNPNLYWYRQAAGRGLQLLFYSVGIGQISSEVPQNLSASRPQDRQFILSSKKLLLSDSGFYLCAWRVGAAMAGYTFGSGTRLTVV.

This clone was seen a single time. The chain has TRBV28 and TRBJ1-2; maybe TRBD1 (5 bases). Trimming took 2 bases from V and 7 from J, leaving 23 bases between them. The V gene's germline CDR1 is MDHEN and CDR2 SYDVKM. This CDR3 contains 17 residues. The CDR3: CASSLVGQPTSGGGYTF. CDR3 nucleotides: TGTGCCAGCAGTTTAGTCGGGCAACCCACTAGCGGGGGTGGCTACACCTTC.

The CDR3 loop reads CASSIGQSNYGYTF. The CDR3 coding sequence is TGTGCCAGCAGCATCGGACAGTCTAACTATGGCTACACCTTC. J is TRBJ1-2 and V is TRBV11-2, with D perhaps TRBD1 (6 bases). The CDR3 extends over 14 amino acids. Germline loops: CDR1 SGHAT, CDR2 FQNNGV. With 5 bases removed from V and 0 bases from J, the gap between germline ends came to 10 bases.

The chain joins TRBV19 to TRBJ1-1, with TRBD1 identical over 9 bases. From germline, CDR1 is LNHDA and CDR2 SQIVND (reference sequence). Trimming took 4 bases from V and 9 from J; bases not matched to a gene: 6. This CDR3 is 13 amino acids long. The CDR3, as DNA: TGTGCCAGTAGTACCGGGACAGGGTTTAAAGCTTTCTTT. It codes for CASSTGTGFKAFF.

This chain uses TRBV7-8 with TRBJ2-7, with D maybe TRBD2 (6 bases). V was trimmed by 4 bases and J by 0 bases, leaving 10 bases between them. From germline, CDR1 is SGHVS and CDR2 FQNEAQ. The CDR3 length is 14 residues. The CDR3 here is CASSSAGSSYEQYF. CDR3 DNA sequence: TGTGCCAGCAGCTCCGCGGGGAGCTCCTACGAGCAGTACTTC. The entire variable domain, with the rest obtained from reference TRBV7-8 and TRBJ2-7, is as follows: GAGVSQSPRYKVAKRGQDVALRCDPISGHVSLFWYQQALGQGPEFLTYFQNEAQLDKSGLPSDRFFAERPEGSVSTLKIQRTQQEDSAVYLCASSSAGSSYEQYFGPGTRLTVT.

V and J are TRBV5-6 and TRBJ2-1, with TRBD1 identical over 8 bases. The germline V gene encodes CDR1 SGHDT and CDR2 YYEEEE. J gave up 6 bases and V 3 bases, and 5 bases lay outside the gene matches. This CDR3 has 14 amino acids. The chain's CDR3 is CASSSGQGPNEQFF. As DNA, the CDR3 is TGTGCCAGCAGCTCAGGACAGGGCCCCAATGAGCAGTTCTTC.

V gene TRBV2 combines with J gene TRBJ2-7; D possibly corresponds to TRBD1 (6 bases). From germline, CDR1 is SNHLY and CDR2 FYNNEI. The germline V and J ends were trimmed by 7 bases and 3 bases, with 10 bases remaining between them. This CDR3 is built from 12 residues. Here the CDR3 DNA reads TGTGCCAGCAAGGGGGACAACTACGAGCAGTACTTC. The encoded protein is CASKGDNYEQYF. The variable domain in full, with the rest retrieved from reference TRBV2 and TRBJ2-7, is EPEVTQTPSHQVTQMGQEVILRCVPISNHLYFYWYRQILGQKVEFLVSFYNNEISEKSEIFDDQFSVERPDGSNFTLKIRSTKLEDSAMYFCASKGDNYEQYFGPGTRLTVT.

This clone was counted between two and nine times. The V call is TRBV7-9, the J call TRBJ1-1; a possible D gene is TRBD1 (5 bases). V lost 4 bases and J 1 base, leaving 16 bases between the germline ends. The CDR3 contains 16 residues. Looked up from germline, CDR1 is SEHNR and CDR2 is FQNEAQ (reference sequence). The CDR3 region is CASSSPGEARNTEAFF. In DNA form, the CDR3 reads TGTGCCAGCAGCTCCCCGGGGGAGGCGAGGAACACTGAAGCTTTCTTT.

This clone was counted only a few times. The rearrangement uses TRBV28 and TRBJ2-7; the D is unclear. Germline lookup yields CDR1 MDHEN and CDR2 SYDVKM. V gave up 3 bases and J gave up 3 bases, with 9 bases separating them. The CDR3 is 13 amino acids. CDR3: CASSFTEYYEQYF. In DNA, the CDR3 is TGTGCCAGCAGTTTCACAGAATACTACGAGCAGTACTTC.

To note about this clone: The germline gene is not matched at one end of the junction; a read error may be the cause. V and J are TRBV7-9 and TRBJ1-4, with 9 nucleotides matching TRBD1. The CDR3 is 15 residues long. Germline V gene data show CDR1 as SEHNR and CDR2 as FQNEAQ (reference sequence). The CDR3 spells CVSSLDRGINEKLFF. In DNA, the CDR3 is TGTGTCAGCAGCTTGGACAGGGGAATCAATGAAAAACTGTTTTTT.

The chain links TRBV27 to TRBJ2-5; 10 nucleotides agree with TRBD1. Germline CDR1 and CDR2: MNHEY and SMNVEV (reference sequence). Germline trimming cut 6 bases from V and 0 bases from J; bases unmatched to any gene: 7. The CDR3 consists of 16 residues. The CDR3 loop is CASSPGTGAYQETQYF. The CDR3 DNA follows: TGTGCCAGCAGCCCCGGGACAGGGGCGTACCAAGAGACCCAGTACTTC.

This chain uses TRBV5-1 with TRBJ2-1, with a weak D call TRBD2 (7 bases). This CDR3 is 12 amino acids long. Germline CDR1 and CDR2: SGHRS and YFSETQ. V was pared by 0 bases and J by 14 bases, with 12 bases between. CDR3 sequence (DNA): TGCGCCAGCAGCTTGGGTAGAGGGGGGGAGTTCTTC. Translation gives CASSLGRGGEFF. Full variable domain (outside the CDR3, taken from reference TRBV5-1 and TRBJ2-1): KAGVTQTPRYLIKTRGQQVTLSCSPISGHRSVSWYQQTPGQGLQFLFEYFSETQRNKGNFPGRFSGRQFSNSRSEMNVSTLELGDSALYLCASSLGRGGEFFGPGTRLTVL.

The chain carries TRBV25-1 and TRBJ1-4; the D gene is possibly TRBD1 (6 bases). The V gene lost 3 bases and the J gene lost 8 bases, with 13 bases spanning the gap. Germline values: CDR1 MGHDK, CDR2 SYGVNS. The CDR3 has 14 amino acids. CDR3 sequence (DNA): TGTGCCAGCAGTGACGGGGGGGGCCGGGAAAAACTGTTTTTT. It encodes CASSDGGGREKLFF.

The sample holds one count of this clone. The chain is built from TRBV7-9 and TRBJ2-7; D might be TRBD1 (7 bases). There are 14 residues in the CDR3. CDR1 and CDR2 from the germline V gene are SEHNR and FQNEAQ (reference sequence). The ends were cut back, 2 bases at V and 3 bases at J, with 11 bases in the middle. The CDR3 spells CASSLQGEVYEQYF. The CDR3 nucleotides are TGTGCCAGCAGCTTACAGGGGGAGGTCTACGAGCAGTACTTC.

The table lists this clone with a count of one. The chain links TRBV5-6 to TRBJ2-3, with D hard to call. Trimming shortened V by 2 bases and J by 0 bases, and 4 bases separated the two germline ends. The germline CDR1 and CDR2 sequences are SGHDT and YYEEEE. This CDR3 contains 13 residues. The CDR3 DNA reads TGTGCCAGCAGCTTTAGAAGCACAGATACGCAGTATTTT. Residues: CASSFRSTDTQYF.

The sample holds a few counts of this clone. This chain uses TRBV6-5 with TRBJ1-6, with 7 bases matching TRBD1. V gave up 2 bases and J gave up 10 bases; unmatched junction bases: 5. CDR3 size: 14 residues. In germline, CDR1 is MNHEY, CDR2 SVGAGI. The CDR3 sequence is CASSYGTVSSPLHF. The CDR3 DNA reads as TGTGCCAGCAGTTACGGGACAGTAAGCTCACCCCTCCACTTT.

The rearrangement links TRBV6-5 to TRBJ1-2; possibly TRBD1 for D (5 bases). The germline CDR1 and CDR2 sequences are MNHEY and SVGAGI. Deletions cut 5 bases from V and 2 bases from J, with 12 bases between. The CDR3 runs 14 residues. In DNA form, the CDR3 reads TGTGCCAGCAGTCACCCTCAGGGAAACTATGGCTACACCTTC. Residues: CASSHPQGNYGYTF.

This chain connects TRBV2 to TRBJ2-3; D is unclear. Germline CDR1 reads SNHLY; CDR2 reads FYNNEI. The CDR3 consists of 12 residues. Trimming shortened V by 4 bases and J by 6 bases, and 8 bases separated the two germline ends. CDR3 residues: CASSGAGDTQYF. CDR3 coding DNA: TGTGCCAGCAGTGGGGCCGGTGATACGCAGTATTTT.

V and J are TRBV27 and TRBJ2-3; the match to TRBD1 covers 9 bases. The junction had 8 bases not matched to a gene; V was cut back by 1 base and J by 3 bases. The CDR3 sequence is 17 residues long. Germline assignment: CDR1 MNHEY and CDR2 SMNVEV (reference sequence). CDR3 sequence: CASSLFYRGQVTDTQYF. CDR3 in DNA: TGTGCCAGCAGTTTATTCTACAGGGGGCAGGTAACAGATACGCAGTATTTT.

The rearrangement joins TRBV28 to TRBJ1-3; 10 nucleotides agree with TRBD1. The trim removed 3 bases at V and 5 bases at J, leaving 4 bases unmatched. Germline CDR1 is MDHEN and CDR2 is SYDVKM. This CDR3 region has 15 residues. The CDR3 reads CASSLSTGGRNTIYF. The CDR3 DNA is TGTGCCAGCAGTTTGTCGACAGGGGGCCGAAACACCATATATTTT.

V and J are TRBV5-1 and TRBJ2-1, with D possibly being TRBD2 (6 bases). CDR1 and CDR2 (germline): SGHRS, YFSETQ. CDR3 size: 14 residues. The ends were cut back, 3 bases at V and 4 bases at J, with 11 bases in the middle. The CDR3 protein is CASSSGAEYNEQFF. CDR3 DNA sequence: TGCGCCAGCAGCTCGGGAGCGGAGTACAATGAGCAGTTCTTC.

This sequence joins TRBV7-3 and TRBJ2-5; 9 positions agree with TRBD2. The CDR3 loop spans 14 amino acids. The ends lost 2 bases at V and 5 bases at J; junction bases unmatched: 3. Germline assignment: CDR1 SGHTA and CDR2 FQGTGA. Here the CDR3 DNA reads TGTGCCAGCAGCTTAGCGGGGGGGGAGGAGACCCAGTACTTC. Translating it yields CASSLAGGEETQYF. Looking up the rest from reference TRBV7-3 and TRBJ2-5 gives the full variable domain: GAGVSQTPSNKVTEKGKYVELRCDPISGHTALYWYRQSLGQGPEFLIYFQGTGAADDSGLPNDRFFAVRPEGSVSTLKIQRTERGDSAVYLCASSLAGGEETQYFGPGTRLLVL.

CDR3 in amino acids: CASSFTYREGHEQYF. In nucleotides, the CDR3 is TGCGCCAGCAGCTTCACCTACAGGGAAGGGCACGAGCAGTACTTC. The rearrangement links TRBV5-1 to TRBJ2-7; D is possibly TRBD1 (6 bases). The CDR3 is 15 residues long. The V end lost 2 bases, the J end lost 5 bases, and 17 bases lay between the germline ends. Germline-derived CDR1 and CDR2 are SGHRS and YFSETQ.

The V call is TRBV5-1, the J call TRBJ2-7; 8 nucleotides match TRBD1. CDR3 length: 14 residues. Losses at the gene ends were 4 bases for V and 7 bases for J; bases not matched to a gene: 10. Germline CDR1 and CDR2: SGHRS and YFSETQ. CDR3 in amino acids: CASSADRAWVEQYF. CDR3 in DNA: TGCGCCAGCAGCGCGGACAGGGCCTGGGTAGAGCAGTACTTC.